The subject of this entry is one T cell receptor beta chain. Its antigen is undetermined. This specimen belongs to a study of cytomegalovirus exposure and HLA in healthy donors. Study-wide results and caveats: An analysis done earlier found most TCR beta V segments productive about 90% or about 30% of the time. The records held CMV serostatus as the only immune exposure information. Researchers catalogued over 150 TCR beta chains as cytomegalovirus-associated.

This CDR3 is built from 15 residues. Trimming at V came to 4 bases and at J to 0 bases, leaving 6 bases not matched to a gene. Germline V gene lookup returns CDR1 GTSNPN and CDR2 SVGIG (reference sequence). 13 Jbeta primers and 60 Vbeta primers were used for the PCR. Sequenced by immunoSEQ multiplex PCR; TCRdb stores in-frame clones only, minus some. The table records about 52,000 clones, approximately 77% of them present only once. The TCR originated in a woman between 45 and 65 years old in good health and CMV-seronegative. This chain uses TRBV30 with TRBJ2-3; 8 bases match TRBD2. The specimen sequenced was PBMCs. The CDR3 reads CAWTLAGNSTDTQYF. The CDR3 DNA sequence: TGTGCCTGGACCTTAGCGGGGAACAGCACAGATACGCAGTATTTT.